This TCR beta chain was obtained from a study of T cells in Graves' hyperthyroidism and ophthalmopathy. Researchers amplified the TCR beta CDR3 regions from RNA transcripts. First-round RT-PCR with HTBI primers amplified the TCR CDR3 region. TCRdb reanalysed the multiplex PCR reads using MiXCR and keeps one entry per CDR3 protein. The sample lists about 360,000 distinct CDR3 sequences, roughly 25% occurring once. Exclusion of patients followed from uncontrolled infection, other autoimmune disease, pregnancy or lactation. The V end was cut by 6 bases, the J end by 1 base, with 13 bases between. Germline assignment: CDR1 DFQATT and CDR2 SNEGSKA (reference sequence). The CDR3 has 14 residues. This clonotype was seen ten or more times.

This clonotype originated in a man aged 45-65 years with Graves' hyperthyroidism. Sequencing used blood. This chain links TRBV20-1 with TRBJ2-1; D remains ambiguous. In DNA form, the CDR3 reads TGCAGTGCCCAGGTGGGTGGGTCCTACAATGAGCAGTTCTTC. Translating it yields CSAQVGGSYNEQFF.